This record covers a single T cell receptor beta chain. The data derive from a study of blood T cell repertoires in COVID-19. Profiled with immunoSEQ multiplex PCR; TCRdb holds only in-frame clones, not every one. The sample lists fewer than 350,000 clones; roughly 93% were seen once. V shed 1 base and J 7 bases; nucleotides not matched to a gene: 4. Looked up from germline, CDR1 is KGHSH and CDR2 is LQKENI. The CDR3 loop spans 14 amino acids. This sequence was found in a woman between 40 and 50 years old with acute COVID-19. This rearrangement joins TRBV18 to TRBJ2-1, with TRBD1 identical over 7 bases. Sequenced sample: PBMCs or T cells enriched from blood (not recorded which). The CDR3 sequence: CASSPHEGANEQFF. CDR3 DNA: TGTGCCAGCTCACCACATGAGGGGGCAAATGAGCAGTTCTTC.